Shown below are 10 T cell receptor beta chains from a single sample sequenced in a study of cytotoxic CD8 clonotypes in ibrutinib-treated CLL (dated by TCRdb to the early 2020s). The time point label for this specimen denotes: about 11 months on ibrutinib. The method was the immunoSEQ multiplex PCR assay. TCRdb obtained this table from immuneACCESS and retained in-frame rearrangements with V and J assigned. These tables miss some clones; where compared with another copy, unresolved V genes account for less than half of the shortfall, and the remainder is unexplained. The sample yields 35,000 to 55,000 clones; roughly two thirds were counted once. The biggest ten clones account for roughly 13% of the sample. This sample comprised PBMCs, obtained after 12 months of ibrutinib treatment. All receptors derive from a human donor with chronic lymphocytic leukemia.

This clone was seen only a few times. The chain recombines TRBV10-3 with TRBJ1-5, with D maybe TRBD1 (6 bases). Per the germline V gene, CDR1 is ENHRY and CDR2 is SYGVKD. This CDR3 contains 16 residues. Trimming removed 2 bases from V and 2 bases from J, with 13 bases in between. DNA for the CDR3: TGTGCCATCAGTGAGCAGGGGCCTTTGGGCAATCAGCCCCAGCATTTT. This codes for CAISEQGPLGNQPQHF.

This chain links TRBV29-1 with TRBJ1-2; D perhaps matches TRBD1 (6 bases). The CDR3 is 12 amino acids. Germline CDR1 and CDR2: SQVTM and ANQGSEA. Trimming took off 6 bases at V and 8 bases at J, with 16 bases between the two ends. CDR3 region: CSVPGGARGYTF. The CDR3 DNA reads TGCAGCGTCCCGGGGGGGGCGAGAGGCTACACCTTC.

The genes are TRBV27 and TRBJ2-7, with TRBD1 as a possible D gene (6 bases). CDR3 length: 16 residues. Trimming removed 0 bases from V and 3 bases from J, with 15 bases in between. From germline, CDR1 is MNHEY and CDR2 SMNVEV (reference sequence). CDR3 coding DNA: TGTGCCAGCAGTTTATCGTGGGACACCCGTCTCTACGAGCAGTACTTC. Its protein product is CASSLSWDTRLYEQYF.

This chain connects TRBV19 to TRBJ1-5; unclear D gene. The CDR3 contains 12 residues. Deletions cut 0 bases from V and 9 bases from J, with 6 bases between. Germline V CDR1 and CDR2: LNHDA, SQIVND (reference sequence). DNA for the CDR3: TGTGCCAGTAGTATAGAAGGTATGCCCCAGCATTTT. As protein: CASSIEGMPQHF.

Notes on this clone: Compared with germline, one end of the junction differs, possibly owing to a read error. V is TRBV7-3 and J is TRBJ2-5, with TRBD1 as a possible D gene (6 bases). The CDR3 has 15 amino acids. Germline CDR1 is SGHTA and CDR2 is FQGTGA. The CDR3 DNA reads TGCGCCAGCAGCCAAGATACAGGGATATTAGAGACCCAGTACTTC. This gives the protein CASSQDTGILETQYF.

For the CDR3, the DNA is TGTGCCTGGTTAGCGGGGGGTAGCACAGATACGCAGTATTTT. Amino acid sequence: CAWLAGGSTDTQYF. The chain employs TRBV30 and TRBJ2-3, with 10 bases fitting TRBD2. The CDR3 has 14 residues. Germline-derived CDR1 and CDR2 are GTSNPN and SVGIG (reference sequence). V dropped 5 bases and J dropped 0; count of bases not matched to a gene: 2.

The CDR3 protein is CASSEDGVGTEAFF. The CDR3 DNA reads TGTGCCAGCAGTGAAGATGGGGTTGGGACTGAAGCTTTCTTT. The gene calls are TRBV2 and TRBJ1-1; D remains unclear. The CDR3 is 14 amino acids. V was cut by 1 base and J by 5 bases, with 11 bases left in between. CDR1 and CDR2 from the germline V gene are SNHLY and FYNNEI.

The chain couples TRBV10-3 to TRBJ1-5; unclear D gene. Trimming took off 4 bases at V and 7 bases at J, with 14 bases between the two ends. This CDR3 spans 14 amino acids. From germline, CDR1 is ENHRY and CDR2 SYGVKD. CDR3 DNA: TGTGCCATCAGTGGGACCATCCCTGGACAGCCCCAGCATTTT. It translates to CAISGTIPGQPQHF.

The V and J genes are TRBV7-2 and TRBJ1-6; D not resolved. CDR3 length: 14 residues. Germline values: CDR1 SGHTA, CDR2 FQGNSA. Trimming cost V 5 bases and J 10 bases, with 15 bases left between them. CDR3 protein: CASSPETLSSPLHF. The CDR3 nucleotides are TGTGCCAGCAGCCCCGAGACATTAAGCTCACCCCTCCACTTT.

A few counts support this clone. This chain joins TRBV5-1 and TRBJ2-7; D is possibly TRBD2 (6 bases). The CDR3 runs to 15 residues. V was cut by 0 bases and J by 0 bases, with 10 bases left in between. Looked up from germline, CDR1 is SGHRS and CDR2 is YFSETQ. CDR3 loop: CASSLVGGNSYEQYF. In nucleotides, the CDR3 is TGCGCCAGCAGCTTGGTTGGGGGGAACTCCTACGAGCAGTACTTC.